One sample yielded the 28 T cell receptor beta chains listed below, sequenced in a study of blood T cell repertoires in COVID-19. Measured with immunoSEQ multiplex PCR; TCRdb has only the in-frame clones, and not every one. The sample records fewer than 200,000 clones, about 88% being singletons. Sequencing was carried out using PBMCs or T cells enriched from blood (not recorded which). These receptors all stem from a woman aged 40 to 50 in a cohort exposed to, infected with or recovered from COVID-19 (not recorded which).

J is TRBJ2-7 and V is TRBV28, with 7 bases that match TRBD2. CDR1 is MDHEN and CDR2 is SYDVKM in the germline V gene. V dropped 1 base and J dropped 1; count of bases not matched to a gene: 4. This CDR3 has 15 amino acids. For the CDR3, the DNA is TGTGCCAGCAGTTTATCCACGGGGGGTTCCTACGAGCAGTACTTC. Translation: CASSLSTGGSYEQYF.

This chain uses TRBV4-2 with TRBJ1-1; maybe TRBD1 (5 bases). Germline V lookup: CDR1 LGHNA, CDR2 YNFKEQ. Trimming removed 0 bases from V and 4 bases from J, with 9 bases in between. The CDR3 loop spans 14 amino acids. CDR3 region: CASSQEQGGTEAFF. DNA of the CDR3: TGTGCCAGCAGCCAAGAGCAGGGCGGCACTGAAGCTTTCTTT.

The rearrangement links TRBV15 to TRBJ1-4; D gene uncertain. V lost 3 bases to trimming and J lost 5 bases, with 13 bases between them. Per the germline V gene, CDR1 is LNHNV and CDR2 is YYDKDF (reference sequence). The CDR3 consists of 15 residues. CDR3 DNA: TGTGCCACCAGCAGGTGGAGGGTAAGAAATGAAAAACTGTTTTTT. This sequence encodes CATSRWRVRNEKLFF.

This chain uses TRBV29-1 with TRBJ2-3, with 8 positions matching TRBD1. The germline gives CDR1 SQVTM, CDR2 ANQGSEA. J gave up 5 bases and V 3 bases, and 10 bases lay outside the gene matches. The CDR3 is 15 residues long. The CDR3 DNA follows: TGCAGCGTTGATGACGGACAGGGTATGGTAGATACGCAGTATTTT. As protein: CSVDDGQGMVDTQYF.

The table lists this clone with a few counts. The CDR3 bases are TGTGCCAGCAGCTTAACTACAGGGATTAACCCTGAAGCTTTCTTT. This codes for CASSLTTGINPEAFF. J is TRBJ1-1 and V is TRBV11-2, with TRBD1 as a possible D gene (6 bases). Germline CDR1 SGHAT, CDR2 FQNNGV. V dropped 2 bases and J dropped 6 bases, with 16 bases sitting between them. This CDR3 region has 15 residues.

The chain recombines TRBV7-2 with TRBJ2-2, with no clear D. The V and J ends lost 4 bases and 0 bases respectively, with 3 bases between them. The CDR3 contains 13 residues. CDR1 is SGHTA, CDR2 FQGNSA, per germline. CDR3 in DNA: TGTGCCAGCAGCTCTTCGAACACCGGGGAGCTGTTTTTT. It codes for CASSSSNTGELFF.

In DNA, the CDR3 is TGTGCCAGCAGTTACTCGGTAGGGAGATATGGCTACACCTTC. Its translation is CASSYSVGRYGYTF. This chain connects TRBV6-2 or TRBV6-3 to TRBJ1-2, with D uncertain. CDR3 length: 14 residues. Germline V gene data show CDR1 as MNHEY and CDR2 as SVGEGT. V was cut by 0 bases and J by 5 bases, with 10 bases left in between.

CDR3 sequence: CASSFSGTGVNQPQHF. The CDR3 DNA reads as TGTGCCAGCAGCTTTTCCGGGACAGGGGTAAATCAGCCCCAGCATTTT. The chain combines TRBV5-5 with TRBJ1-5; 10 nucleotides match TRBD1. The V gene end was trimmed by 2 bases and the J gene end by 4 bases; junction bases not matched to a gene: 6. The CDR3 runs to 16 residues. Germline CDR1 reads SGHKS; CDR2 reads YYEKEE (reference sequence).

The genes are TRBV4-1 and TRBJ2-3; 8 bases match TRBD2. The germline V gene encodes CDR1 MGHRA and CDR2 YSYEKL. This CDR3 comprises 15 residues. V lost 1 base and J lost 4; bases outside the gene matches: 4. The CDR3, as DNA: TGCGCCAGCAGCCAAGTGGGACTAGTTTCAGATACGCAGTATTTT. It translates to CASSQVGLVSDTQYF.

The chain's CDR3 is CASSSPAGTGGRPQPQHF. Written as DNA, the CDR3 is TGCGCCAGCAGTTCCCCGGCAGGGACAGGGGGTCGTCCTCAGCCCCAGCATTTT. This chain uses TRBV4-1 with TRBJ1-5, with TRBD1 matching 11 bases. CDR1 is MGHRA and CDR2 is YSYEKL in the germline V gene. The CDR3 loop spans 18 amino acids. J was trimmed by 6 bases and V by 6 bases; bases with no gene match: 16.

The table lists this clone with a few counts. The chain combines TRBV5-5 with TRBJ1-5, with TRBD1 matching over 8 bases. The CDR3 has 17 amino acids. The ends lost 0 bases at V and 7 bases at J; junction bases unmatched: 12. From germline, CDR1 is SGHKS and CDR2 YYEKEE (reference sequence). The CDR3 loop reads CASSLEAGGSFGQPQHF. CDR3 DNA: TGTGCCAGCAGCTTGGAGGCAGGGGGCTCGTTCGGCCAGCCCCAGCATTTT. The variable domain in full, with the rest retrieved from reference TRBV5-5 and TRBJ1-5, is DAGVTQSPTHLIKTRGQQVTLRCSPISGHKSVSWYQQVLGQGPQFIFQYYEKEERGRGNFPDRFSARQFPNYSSELNVNALLLGDSALYLCASSLEAGGSFGQPQHFGDGTRLSIL.

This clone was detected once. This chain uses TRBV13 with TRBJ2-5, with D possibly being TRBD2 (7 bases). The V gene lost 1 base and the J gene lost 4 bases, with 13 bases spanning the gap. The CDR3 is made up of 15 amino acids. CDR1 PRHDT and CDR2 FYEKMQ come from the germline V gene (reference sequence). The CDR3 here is CASSLAPGEGETQYF. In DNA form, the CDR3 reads TGTGCCAGCAGCTTAGCCCCAGGGGAGGGAGAGACCCAGTACTTC.

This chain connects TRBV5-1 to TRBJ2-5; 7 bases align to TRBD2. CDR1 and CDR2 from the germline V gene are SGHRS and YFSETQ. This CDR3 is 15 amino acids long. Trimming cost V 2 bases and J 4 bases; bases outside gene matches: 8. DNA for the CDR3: TGCGCCAGCAGCTTACGACTAGCCAATTCAGAGACCCAGTACTTC. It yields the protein CASSLRLANSETQYF.

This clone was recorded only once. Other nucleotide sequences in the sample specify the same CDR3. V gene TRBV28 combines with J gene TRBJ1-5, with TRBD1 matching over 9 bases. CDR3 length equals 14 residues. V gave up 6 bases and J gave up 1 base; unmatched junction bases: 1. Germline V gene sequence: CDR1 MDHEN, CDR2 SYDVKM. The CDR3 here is CASRGTGSNQPQHF. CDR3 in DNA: TGTGCCAGCAGGGGGACAGGGAGCAATCAGCCCCAGCATTTT.

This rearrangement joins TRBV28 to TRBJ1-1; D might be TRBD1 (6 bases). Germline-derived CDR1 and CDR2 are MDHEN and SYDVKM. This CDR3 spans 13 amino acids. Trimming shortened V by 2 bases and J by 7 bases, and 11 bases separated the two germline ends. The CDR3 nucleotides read TGTGCCAGCAGTTTAAGGACAGATATTGAAGCTTTCTTT. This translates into CASSLRTDIEAFF. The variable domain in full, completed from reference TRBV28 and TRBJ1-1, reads DVKVTQSSRYLVKRTGEKVFLECVQDMDHENMFWYRQDPGLGLRLIYFSYDVKMKEKGDIPEGYSVSREKKERFSLILESASTNQTSMYLCASSLRTDIEAFFGQGTRLTVV.

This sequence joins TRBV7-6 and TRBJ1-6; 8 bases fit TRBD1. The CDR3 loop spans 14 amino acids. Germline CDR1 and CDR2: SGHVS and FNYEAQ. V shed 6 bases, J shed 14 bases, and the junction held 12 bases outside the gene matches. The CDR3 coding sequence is TGTGCCAGCAGTCAGGGGGCTGGGGGATTCACCCTCCACTTT. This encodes CASSQGAGGFTLHF.

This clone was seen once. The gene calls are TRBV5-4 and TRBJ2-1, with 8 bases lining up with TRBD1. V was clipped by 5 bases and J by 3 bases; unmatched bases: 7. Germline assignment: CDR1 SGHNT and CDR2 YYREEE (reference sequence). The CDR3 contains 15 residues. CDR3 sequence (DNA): TGTGCCAGCAGTTTCACCGGGACAGGCTACAATGAGCAGTTCTTC. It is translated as CASSFTGTGYNEQFF.

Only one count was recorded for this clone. The CDR3 loop is CASSPTLIAADKADTQYF. Here the CDR3 DNA reads TGTGCCAGCAGCCCGACCCTTATAGCGGCGGATAAGGCAGATACGCAGTATTTT. J is TRBJ2-3 and V is TRBV28; D is possibly TRBD2 (6 bases). V was trimmed by 6 bases and J by 4 bases, leaving 26 bases between them. Germline CDR1 MDHEN, CDR2 SYDVKM. The CDR3 spans 18 residues. The full variable domain, completed using reference TRBV28 and TRBJ2-3, is DVKVTQSSRYLVKRTGEKVFLECVQDMDHENMFWYRQDPGLGLRLIYFSYDVKMKEKGDIPEGYSVSREKKERFSLILESASTNQTSMYLCASSPTLIAADKADTQYFGPGTRLTVL.

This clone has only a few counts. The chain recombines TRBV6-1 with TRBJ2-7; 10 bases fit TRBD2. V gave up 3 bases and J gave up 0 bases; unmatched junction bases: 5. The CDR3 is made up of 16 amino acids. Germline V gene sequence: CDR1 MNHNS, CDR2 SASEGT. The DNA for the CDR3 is TGTGCCAGCAGTGAGTTAGCGGGGGGACTCTCCTACGAGCAGTACTTC. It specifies CASSELAGGLSYEQYF.

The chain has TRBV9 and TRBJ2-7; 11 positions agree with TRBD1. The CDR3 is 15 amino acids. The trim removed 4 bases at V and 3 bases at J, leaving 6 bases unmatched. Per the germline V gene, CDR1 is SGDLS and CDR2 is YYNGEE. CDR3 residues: CASSSGQGAYYEQYF. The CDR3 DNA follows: TGTGCCAGCAGCTCCGGACAGGGGGCTTACTACGAGCAGTACTTC.

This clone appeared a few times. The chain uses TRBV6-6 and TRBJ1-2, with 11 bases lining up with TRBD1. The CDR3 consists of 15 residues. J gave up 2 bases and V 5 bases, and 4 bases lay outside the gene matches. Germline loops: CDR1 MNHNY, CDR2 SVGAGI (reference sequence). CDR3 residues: CASSQWTGGNYGYTF. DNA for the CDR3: TGTGCCAGCAGTCAGTGGACAGGGGGCAACTATGGCTACACCTTC.

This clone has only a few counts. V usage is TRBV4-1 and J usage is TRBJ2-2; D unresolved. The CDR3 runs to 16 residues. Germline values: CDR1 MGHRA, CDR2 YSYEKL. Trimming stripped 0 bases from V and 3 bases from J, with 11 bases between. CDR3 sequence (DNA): TGCGCCAGCAGCCAAGACCCCAGGTTTGACACCGGGGAGCTGTTTTTT. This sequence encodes CASSQDPRFDTGELFF.

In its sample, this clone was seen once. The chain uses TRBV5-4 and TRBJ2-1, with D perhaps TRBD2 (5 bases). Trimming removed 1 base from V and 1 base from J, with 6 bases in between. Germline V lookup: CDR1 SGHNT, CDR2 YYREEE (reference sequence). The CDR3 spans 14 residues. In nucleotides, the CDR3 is TGTGCCAGCAGCTTGAGAGGGTCCTACAATGAGCAGTTCTTC. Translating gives CASSLRGSYNEQFF.

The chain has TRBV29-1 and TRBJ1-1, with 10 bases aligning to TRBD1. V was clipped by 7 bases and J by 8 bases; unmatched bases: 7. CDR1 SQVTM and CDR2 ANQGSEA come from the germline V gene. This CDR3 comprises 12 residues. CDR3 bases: TGCAGCGCCGGGACAGGGGATGGGGAAGCTTTCTTT. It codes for CSAGTGDGEAFF.

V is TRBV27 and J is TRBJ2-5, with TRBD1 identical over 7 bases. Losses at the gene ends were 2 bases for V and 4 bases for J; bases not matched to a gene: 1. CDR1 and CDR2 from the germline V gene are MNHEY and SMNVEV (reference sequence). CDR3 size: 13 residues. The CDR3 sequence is CASSLNRGETQYF. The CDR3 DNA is TGTGCCAGCAGTTTAAACAGGGGAGAGACCCAGTACTTC.

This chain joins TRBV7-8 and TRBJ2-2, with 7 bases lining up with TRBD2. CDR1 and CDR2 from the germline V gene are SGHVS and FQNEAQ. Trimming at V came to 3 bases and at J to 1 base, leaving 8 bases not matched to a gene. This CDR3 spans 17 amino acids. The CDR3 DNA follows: TGTGCCAGCAGCTTCACGCCCGGCGGGGGGAACACCGGGGAGCTGTTTTTT. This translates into CASSFTPGGGNTGELFF.

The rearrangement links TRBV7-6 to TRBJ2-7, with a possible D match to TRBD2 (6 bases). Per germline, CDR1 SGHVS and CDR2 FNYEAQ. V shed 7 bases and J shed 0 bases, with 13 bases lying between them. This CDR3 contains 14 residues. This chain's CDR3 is CASTPRGYSYEQYF. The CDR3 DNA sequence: TGTGCCAGCACCCCTCGGGGGTACTCCTACGAGCAGTACTTC.

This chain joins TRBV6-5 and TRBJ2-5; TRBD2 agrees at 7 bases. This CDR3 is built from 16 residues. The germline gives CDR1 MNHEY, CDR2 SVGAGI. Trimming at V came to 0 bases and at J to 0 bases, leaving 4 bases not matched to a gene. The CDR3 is CASSYSIGTNQETQYF. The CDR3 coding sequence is TGTGCCAGCAGTTACTCAATCGGGACTAACCAAGAGACCCAGTACTTC.